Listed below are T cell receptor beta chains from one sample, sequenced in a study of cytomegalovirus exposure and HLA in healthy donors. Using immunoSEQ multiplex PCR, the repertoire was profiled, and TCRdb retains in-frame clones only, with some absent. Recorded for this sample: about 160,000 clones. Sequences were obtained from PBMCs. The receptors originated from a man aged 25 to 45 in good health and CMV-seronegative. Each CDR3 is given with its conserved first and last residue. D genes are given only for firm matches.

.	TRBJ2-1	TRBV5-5	CASSLNTQNEQFF	TGTGCCAGCAGCTTGAATACCCAGAATGAGCAGTTCTTC
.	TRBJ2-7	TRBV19	CASSIDSYEQYF	TGTGCCAGTAGTATCGACAGCTACGAGCAGTACTTC
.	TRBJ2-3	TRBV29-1	CSVRPGTLPSGDTQYF	TGCAGCGTTCGACCAGGGACTCTCCCGTCAGGAGATACGCAGTATTTT
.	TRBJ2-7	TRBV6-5	CASSTRGEQYF	TGTGCCAGCAGTACCAGGGGCGAGCAGTACTTC
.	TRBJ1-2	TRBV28	CASSLIGVYGYTF	TGTGCCAGCAGTTTAATAGGGGTCTATGGCTACACCTTC
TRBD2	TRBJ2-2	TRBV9	CASSAGLAGFTGELFF	TGTGCCAGCAGCGCAGGACTAGCGGGCTTCACCGGGGAGCTGTTTTTT
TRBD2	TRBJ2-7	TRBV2	CASRATSGPTYF	TGTGCCAGCAGGGCGACTAGCGGCCCTACGTACTTC
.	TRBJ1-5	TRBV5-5	CASSLGGEGNQPQHF	TGTGCCAGCAGTTTGGGAGGGGAGGGGAATCAGCCCCAGCATTTT
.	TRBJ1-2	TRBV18	CASSPPIVDYGYTF	TGTGCCAGCTCACCACCAATAGTCGACTATGGCTACACCTTC
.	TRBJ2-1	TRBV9	CASSVGQEVFYNEQFF	TGTGCCAGCAGCGTAGGTCAGGAAGTCTTCTACAATGAGCAGTTCTTC
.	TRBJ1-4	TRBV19	CASSIDERQFGEKLFF	TGTGCCAGTAGTATAGATGAGAGACAGTTTGGAGAAAAACTGTTTTTT
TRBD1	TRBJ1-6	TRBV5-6	CASSSRQGGGNSPLHF	TGTGCCAGCAGCAGTCGACAGGGTGGTGGCAATTCACCCCTCCACTTT
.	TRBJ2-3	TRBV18	CASSIAGTSTDTQYF	TGTGCCAGCTCAATCGCCGGGACATCCACAGATACGCAGTATTTT
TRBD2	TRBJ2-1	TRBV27	CASSYWTSGSNEQFF	TGTGCCAGCAGTTACTGGACTAGCGGGAGTAATGAGCAGTTCTTC
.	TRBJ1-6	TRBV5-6	CASSVYRNYNSPLHF	TGTGCCAGCAGCGTCTACAGAAACTATAATTCACCCCTCCACTTT
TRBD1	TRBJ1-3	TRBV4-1	CASSQEVRTGAGNTIYF	TGCGCCAGCAGCCAAGAAGTGAGGACAGGGGCTGGAAACACCATATATTTT
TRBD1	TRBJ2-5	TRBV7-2	CASSRRDRTQETQYF	TGTGCCAGCAGCAGAAGGGACAGGACCCAAGAGACCCAGTACTTC
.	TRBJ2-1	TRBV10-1	CASSDPGLSYNEQFF	TGCGCCAGCAGTGACCCGGGACTCTCCTACAATGAGCAGTTCTTC
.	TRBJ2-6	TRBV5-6	CASSSTQWRQSGANVLTF	TGTGCCAGCAGCTCCACCCAATGGCGACAGTCTGGGGCCAACGTCCTGACTTTC
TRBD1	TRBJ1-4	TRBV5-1	CASSPPGQGNEKLFF	TGCGCCAGCAGCCCTCCGGGACAGGGGAATGAAAAACTGTTTTTT
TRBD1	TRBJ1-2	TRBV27	CASSPTRQGVIYGYTF	TGTGCCAGCAGCCCAACCCGACAGGGGGTGATCTATGGCTACACCTTC
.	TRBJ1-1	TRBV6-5	CASQSGQSNAEAFF	TGTGCCAGCCAAAGCGGACAGTCGAACGCTGAAGCTTTCTTT
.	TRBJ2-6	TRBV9	CASSVTGTSTGANVLTF	TGTGCCAGCAGCGTTACAGGGACGTCAACTGGGGCCAACGTCCTGACTTTC
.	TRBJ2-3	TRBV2	CASLTSSTDTQYF	TGTGCCAGCTTGACATCCTCCACAGATACGCAGTATTTT
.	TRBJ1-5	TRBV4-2	CASSHHRDSNQPQHF	TGTGCCAGCAGCCATCACAGGGATAGCAATCAGCCCCAGCATTTT
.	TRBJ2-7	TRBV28	CASSFSGSQYEQYF	TGTGCCAGCAGTTTCTCCGGGAGTCAATACGAGCAGTACTTC
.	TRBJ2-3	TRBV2	CASSAEGLPYF	TGTGCCAGCAGTGCTGAAGGACTCCCGTATTTT
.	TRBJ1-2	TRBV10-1	CASSDAGDYGYTF	TGCGCCAGCAGTGATGCGGGGGACTATGGCTACACCTTC
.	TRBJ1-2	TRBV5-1	CASSLMLQGGDGYTF	TGCGCCAGCAGCTTGATGTTACAGGGAGGGGATGGCTACACCTTC
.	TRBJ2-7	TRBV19	CASSSRRAGEQYF	TGTGCCAGTAGTTCACGACGGGCGGGCGAGCAGTACTTC
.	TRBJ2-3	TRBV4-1	CASRDWRFPDTQYF	TGCGCCAGCAGGGACTGGCGTTTTCCAGATACGCAGTATTTT
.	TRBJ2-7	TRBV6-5	CASSYSGGRAYGQYF	TGTGCCAGCAGTTACTCAGGGGGGAGGGCCTACGGGCAGTACTTC
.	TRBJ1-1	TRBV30	CAWSVRYRGGTEAFF	TGTGCCTGGAGTGTACGTTATCGGGGGGGCACTGAAGCTTTCTTT
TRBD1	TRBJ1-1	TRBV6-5	CASSYEGALVTEAFF	TGTGCCAGCAGTTACGAGGGGGCGCTGGTCACTGAAGCTTTCTTT
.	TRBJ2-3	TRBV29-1	CSGNRVLADTQYF	TGCAGCGGTAACAGGGTATTGGCAGATACGCAGTATTTT
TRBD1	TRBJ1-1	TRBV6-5	CASSRQGDTEAFF	TGTGCCAGCAGTCGCCAGGGGGACACTGAAGCTTTCTTT
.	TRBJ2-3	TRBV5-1	CASSLLESDTQYF	TGCGCCAGCAGCTTACTAGAATCAGATACGCAGTATTTT
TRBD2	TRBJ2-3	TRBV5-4	CASSLGAGEADTQYF	TGTGCCAGCAGCTTAGGAGCGGGAGAGGCAGATACGCAGTATTTT
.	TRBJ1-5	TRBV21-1	CASSKRGRGSCNQPQHF	TGTGCCAGCAGCAAAAGGGGCAGGGGAAGTTGCAATCAGCCCCAGCATTTT
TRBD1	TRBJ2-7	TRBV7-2	CASSFLAGGGEQYF	TGTGCCAGCAGCTTCCTTGCAGGGGGTGGCGAGCAGTACTTC
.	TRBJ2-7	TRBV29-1	CSVEVLGRGRSYEQYF	TGCAGCGTTGAAGTACTGGGCAGGGGACGTTCCTACGAGCAGTACTTC
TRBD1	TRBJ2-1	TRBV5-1	CASSYRGPDEQFF	TGCGCCAGCAGTTACAGGGGGCCGGATGAGCAGTTCTTC
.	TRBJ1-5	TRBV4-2	CASSQVHGQSNQPQHF	TGTGCCAGCAGCCAAGTCCACGGACAGAGCAATCAGCCCCAGCATTTT
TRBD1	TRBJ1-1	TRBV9	CASSVDGQVNTEAFF	TGTGCCAGCAGCGTGGACGGACAGGTGAACACTGAAGCTTTCTTT
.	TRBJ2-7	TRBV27	CASSLVGEGNEQYF	TGTGCCAGCAGTTTGGTGGGAGAGGGAAACGAGCAGTACTTC
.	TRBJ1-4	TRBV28	CASSLGGGHTNEKLFF	TGTGCCAGCAGTTTAGGCGGTGGACACACAAATGAAAAACTGTTTTTT
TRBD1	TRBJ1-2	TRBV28	CASSIPGTGEGYTF	TGTGCCAGCAGTATTCCCGGGACAGGGGAGGGCTACACCTTC
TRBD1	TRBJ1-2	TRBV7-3	CASSDRVGYGYTF	TGTGCCAGCAGCGACAGGGTCGGCTATGGCTACACCTTC
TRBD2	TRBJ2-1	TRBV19	CASSMIAGGTNEQFF	TGTGCCAGTAGTATGATAGCGGGAGGGACGAATGAGCAGTTCTTC
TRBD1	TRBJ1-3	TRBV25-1	CASSGKGTVGNTIYF	TGTGCCAGCAGCGGAAAAGGGACAGTTGGAAACACCATATATTTT
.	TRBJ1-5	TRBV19	CASSMPRNSNQPQHF	TGTGCCAGTAGTATGCCCAGGAATAGCAATCAGCCCCAGCATTTT
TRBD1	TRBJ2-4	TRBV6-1	CASSAQGAAKNIQYF	TGTGCCAGCAGTGCGCAGGGGGCGGCCAAAAACATTCAGTACTTC
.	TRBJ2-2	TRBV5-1	CASSLGLTPNTGELFF	TGCGCCAGCAGCTTGGGACTAACGCCGAACACCGGGGAGCTGTTTTTT